This entry describes one TCR beta chain. This CDR3 is 12 amino acids long. The V end lost 1 base, the J end lost 12 bases, and 7 bases lay between the germline ends. Germline loops: CDR1 MGHDK, CDR2 SYGVNS. Sequenced by immunoSEQ multiplex PCR; TCRdb stores in-frame clones only, minus some. The profile shows some 83,000 clones, approximately 89% of them singletons. This entry belongs to a study of T cell responses to AZD1222 COVID-19 vaccine. The sample consisted of peripheral blood, taken 28 days after the second AZD1222 dose. The V gene is TRBV25-1, the J gene TRBJ1-6; D not certain. The TCR was taken from an adult who received the AZD1222 COVID-19 vaccine. Here the CDR3 DNA reads TGTGCCAGCAGTGAATCCGGGCAACCCCTCCACTTT. Its translation is CASSESGQPLHF. Supplemented by reference TRBV25-1 and TRBJ1-6, the full variable domain reads EADIYQTPRYLVIGTGKKITLECSQTMGHDKMYWYQQDPGMELHLIHYSYGVNSTEKGDLSSESTVSRIRTEHFPLTLESARPSHTSQYLCASSESGQPLHFGNGTRLTVT.